The table lists the clone carrying this T cell receptor beta chain with many counts. Its target is unknown. This sample is drawn from a study of human T cells and chemical hapten exposure. Study overall: Per-sample TCR yields varied mainly from small pooled library volume differences.

Time point specified: patch test 2, 6 weeks after DPC sensitization. The treatment denotes: therapeutic diphenylcyclopropenone sensitization with weekly scalp DPC. Study-wide results and caveats: Because they had alopecia, donors may respond immunologically unlike healthy people.

V was cut by 3 bases and J by 8 bases, with 17 bases left in between. Germline CDR1 DFQATT, CDR2 SNEGSKA (reference sequence). CDR3 length: 14 amino acids. Via MiXCR, TCRdb re-called the RACE reads, giving one row per CDR3 protein. The sample lists around 80,000 distinct CDR3 sequences; approximately 7% were seen once. J is TRBJ2-1 and V is TRBV20-1; D may be TRBD2 (5 bases). The receptor was isolated from a woman in her 30s with alopecia areata. Some clones in this sample may be carry-over from other donors' samples. The sequences come from whole blood, collected in connection with sensitization to the hapten diphenylcyclopropenone (DPC). The CDR3 DNA reads as TGCAGTGCTAGGCCCCCGGGAAGGAGGTATGAGCAGTTCTTC. It is translated as CSARPPGRRYEQFF.